The entry below gives a single T cell receptor (beta chain) sequence along with its context. Some clones are missing from TCRdb's copy, which holds only in-frame ones; the method was immunoSEQ multiplex PCR. The repertoire includes roughly 62,000 clones, roughly three quarters of them detected once, and 2.5% to 3% sits in the top ten. This record comes from a study of radiotherapy plus CTLA-4 blockade in lung cancer. The receptor was derived from a human donor with non-small cell lung cancer who had a complete response to radiotherapy plus ipilimumab. The specimen comprised peripheral blood, sampled from a patient treated with radiotherapy plus ipilimumab.

The CDR3 coding sequence is TGTGCCAGCAGCTTTTCTAGCACCTCTGATACGCAGTATTTT. Encoded protein: CASSFSSTSDTQYF. The gene calls are TRBV7-9 and TRBJ2-3; D possibly corresponds to TRBD2 (5 bases). V lost 3 bases to trimming and J lost 6 bases, with 13 bases between them. Germline CDR1 SEHNR, CDR2 FQNEAQ (reference sequence). The CDR3 consists of 14 residues.